The next 28 T cell receptor beta chains were all read from a single sample in a study of shared T cell receptors in the human thymus. Clones were read by immunoSEQ multiplex PCR, and TCRdb kept only the in-frame ones, dropping some. The table shows some 760,000 clones, with roughly 88% occurring only once. The data were also submitted as part of a second study, on human thymus T cells.

What was sequenced was thymocytes. The receptor set was obtained from a girl under two years old with a congenital heart defect.

The rearrangement links TRBV4-3 to TRBJ1-4; D uncertain. This CDR3 spans 14 amino acids. V lost 1 base and J 4 bases, leaving 7 bases between the germline ends. Germline assignment: CDR1 LGHNA and CDR2 YSLEER. This CDR3 reads CASSQGGFNEKLFF. CDR3 in DNA: TGCGCCAGCAGCCAAGGAGGTTTTAATGAAAAACTGTTTTTT.

The V call is TRBV2, the J call TRBJ2-3, with D perhaps TRBD2 (5 bases). The V gene's germline CDR1 is SNHLY and CDR2 FYNNEI. The CDR3 loop spans 15 amino acids. Trimming removed 1 base at V and 1 base at J, with 9 bases between. CDR3 in amino acids: CASSEGLACTDTQYF. The CDR3 DNA follows: TGTGCCAGCAGTGAAGGGCTAGCTTGCACAGATACGCAGTATTTT.

The gene calls are TRBV5-1 and TRBJ1-2; D may be TRBD1 (6 bases). The germline CDR1 and CDR2 sequences are SGHRS and YFSETQ. V shed 3 bases and J shed 8 bases, with 11 bases lying between them. CDR3 length: 12 residues. The CDR3 DNA sequence: TGCGCCAGCAGCTGGAACAGGGACGGCTACACCTTC. Translating gives CASSWNRDGYTF.

V and J are TRBV7-9 and TRBJ1-1; 9 bases align to TRBD1. The CDR3 totals 17 residues. V lost 3 bases and J lost 5; bases outside the gene matches: 13. Germline assignment: CDR1 SEHNR and CDR2 FQNEAQ (reference sequence). The CDR3 DNA follows: TGTGCCAGCAGCTTTGGTCGGGACAGGGTGACGTTGACTGAAGCTTTCTTT. Translated: CASSFGRDRVTLTEAFF.

This sequence joins TRBV9 and TRBJ1-5, with 9 bases identical to TRBD1. Looked up from germline, CDR1 is SGDLS and CDR2 is YYNGEE. V was pared by 6 bases and J by 9 bases, with 19 bases of the junction left unmatched. The CDR3 spans 17 residues. The CDR3 loop is CASTILRDRVAGMPQHF. The CDR3 DNA is TGTGCCAGCACAATACTCCGGGACAGGGTAGCTGGGATGCCCCAGCATTTT.

The chain combines TRBV12-5 with TRBJ1-1, with D maybe TRBD1 (6 bases). CDR1 LGHNT and CDR2 FRNRAP come from the germline V gene. This CDR3 has 15 residues. Trimming left V 5 bases short and J 4 bases short, with 17 bases between. The CDR3 region is CASGRGQFFLTEAFF. CDR3 sequence (DNA): TGTGCTAGTGGTCGTGGACAGTTCTTTCTCACTGAAGCTTTCTTT.

The chain uses TRBV27 and TRBJ2-2; D remains ambiguous. CDR1 and CDR2 (germline): MNHEY, SMNVEV (reference sequence). Deletions cut 5 bases from V and 6 bases from J, with 13 bases between. This CDR3 has 14 amino acids. This CDR3 is CASSGIRSSGELFF. DNA for the CDR3: TGTGCCAGCAGTGGCATCCGTAGCTCCGGGGAGCTGTTTTTT.

The chain is built from TRBV5-1 and TRBJ2-2; TRBD1 is a possible D gene (5 bases). There are 15 residues in the CDR3. Germline V lookup: CDR1 SGHRS, CDR2 YFSETQ. Trimming left V 4 bases short and J 0 bases short, with 10 bases between. CDR3 sequence (DNA): TGCGCCAGCAGCGTCAGGGTAGCGAACACCGGGGAGCTGTTTTTT. This encodes CASSVRVANTGELFF.

A word on this clone: The CDR3 end shows no conserved phenylalanine or tryptophan, and so a read error is likely. This sequence joins TRBV19 and TRBJ2-7, with TRBD1 as a possible D gene (5 bases). The CDR3 is made up of 14 amino acids. Trimming took off 4 bases at V and 5 bases at J, with 15 bases between the two ends. Germline V gives CDR1 LNHDA, CDR2 SQIVND (reference sequence). The CDR3 here is CASSTTIQGNEQYL. CDR3 sequence (DNA): TGTGCCAGTAGTACCACAATCCAGGGCAACGAGCAGTACCTC.

This clone was seen more than once but under ten times. In nucleotides, the CDR3 is TGTGCCAGTTACGAACCCAGGACATCAGAGACCCAGTACTTC. This gives the protein CASYEPRTSETQYF. This chain uses TRBV7-2 with TRBJ2-5; a weak D match, TRBD1 (5 bases). Germline V gives CDR1 SGHTA, CDR2 FQGNSA. This CDR3 is built from 14 residues. Trimming shortened V by 9 bases and J by 4 bases, and 18 bases separated the two germline ends.

V usage is TRBV7-6 and J usage is TRBJ2-7; D might be TRBD1 (5 bases). CDR3 length equals 15 residues. Trimming shortened V by 5 bases and J by 0 bases, and 14 bases separated the two germline ends. Germline lookup yields CDR1 SGHVS and CDR2 FNYEAQ. The CDR3 nucleotides read TGTGCCAGCAGCCCCCCGACAGATTACTCCTACGAGCAGTACTTC. Protein product: CASSPPTDYSYEQYF. Based on the CDR3 plus reference TRBV7-6 and TRBJ2-7, the full variable domain is GAGVSQSPRYKVTKRGQDVALRCDPISGHVSLYWYRQALGQGPEFLTYFNYEAQQDKSGLPNDRFSAERPEGSISTLTIQRTEQRDSAMYRCASSPPTDYSYEQYFGPGTRLTVT.

This sequence joins TRBV6-5 and TRBJ1-1; TRBD1 agrees at 8 bases. CDR1 and CDR2 from the germline V gene are MNHEY and SVGAGI. CDR3 length: 13 amino acids. J lost 4 bases, V lost 6 bases, and 4 bases had no gene match. CDR3 bases: TGTGCCAGCAGCCCCGGGACAGGCACTGAAGCTTTCTTT. This gives the protein CASSPGTGTEAFF.

The chain has TRBV13 and TRBJ1-1, with 11 bases that match TRBD1. With 8 bases clipped from V and 4 bases from J, the junction kept 6 bases outside the gene matches. The CDR3 is 14 residues long. Germline V gives CDR1 PRHDT, CDR2 FYEKMQ (reference sequence). CDR3 in DNA: TGTGCCAGCGGGACAGGGGGAGTGGTCACTGAAGCTTTCTTT. It yields the protein CASGTGGVVTEAFF.

The count of this clone is one. The chain combines TRBV7-9 with TRBJ1-1, with 7 bases fitting TRBD1. The V and J ends lost 5 bases and 5 bases, in that order; junction bases with no gene match: 11. This CDR3 has 15 amino acids. CDR1 and CDR2 (germline): SEHNR, FQNEAQ (reference sequence). The CDR3 DNA reads as TGTGCCAGCAGCCACCTCCGGACAGGTGAGACTGAAGCTTTCTTT. Protein: CASSHLRTGETEAFF. Full variable domain (rest looked up from reference TRBV7-9 and TRBJ1-1): DTGVSQNPRHKITKRGQNVTFRCDPISEHNRLYWYRQTLGQGPEFLTYFQNEAQLEKSRLLSDRFSAERPKGSFSTLEIQRTEQGDSAMYLCASSHLRTGETEAFFGQGTRLTVV.

V gene TRBV4-1 combines with J gene TRBJ1-5; D call uncertain. The CDR3 runs to 17 residues. Looked up from germline, CDR1 is MGHRA and CDR2 is YSYEKL. The V end lost 0 bases, the J end lost 0 bases, and 12 bases lay between the germline ends. In DNA form, the CDR3 reads TGCGCCAGCAGCCAAGAAACGCAGAACATTAGCAATCAGCCCCAGCATTTT. It specifies CASSQETQNISNQPQHF.

The J gene is TRBJ1-4, the V gene TRBV28; no firm D call. V lost 4 bases and J lost 0, with 12 bases in between. The CDR3 is 16 residues long. Germline assignment: CDR1 MDHEN and CDR2 SYDVKM. Here the CDR3 reads CASSSTSQTTNEKLFF. The CDR3 DNA follows: TGTGCCAGCAGTTCAACCTCACAGACAACTAATGAAAAACTGTTTTTT.

The J gene is TRBJ1-1, the V gene TRBV5-1; weak D call: TRBD1 (5 bases). Trimming shortened V by 3 bases and J by 3 bases, and 15 bases separated the two germline ends. The CDR3 extends over 15 amino acids. Germline V CDR1 and CDR2: SGHRS, YFSETQ. The CDR3 nucleotides are TGCGCCAGCAGCTCCCGACACGGGGGAGACACTGAAGCTTTCTTT. Translating gives CASSSRHGGDTEAFF.

The chain employs TRBV5-1 and TRBJ2-3, with a tentative D call TRBD1 (5 bases). The CDR3 has 16 amino acids. The germline V and J ends were trimmed by 0 bases and 1 base, with 12 bases remaining between them. The V gene's germline CDR1 is SGHRS and CDR2 YFSETQ. Written as DNA, the CDR3 is TGCGCCAGCAGCTTGGGGGGCCGTTGGGGCACAGATACGCAGTATTTT. Translated: CASSLGGRWGTDTQYF.

The chain recombines TRBV5-6 with TRBJ1-1, with 8 bases matching TRBD1. Germline V gene data show CDR1 as SGHDT and CDR2 as YYEEEE. The junction had 12 bases not matched to a gene; V was cut back by 3 bases and J by 5 bases. There are 16 residues in the CDR3. In DNA form, the CDR3 reads TGTGCCAGCAGCTCCTCCGGACAGGGAGGCGGTACTGAAGCTTTCTTT. This gives the protein CASSSSGQGGGTEAFF.

The chain is built from TRBV10-3 and TRBJ1-2; D not certain. Trimming took 8 bases from V and 2 from J, leaving 15 bases between them. Germline values: CDR1 ENHRY, CDR2 SYGVKD. The CDR3 covers 14 residues. The DNA for the CDR3 is TGTGCCATCGGAGGGCCGGGGAGGAACTATGGCTACACCTTC. Translation gives CAIGGPGRNYGYTF.

V gene TRBV15 combines with J gene TRBJ1-2, with 8 bases matching TRBD1. Per germline, CDR1 LNHNV and CDR2 YYDKDF (reference sequence). This CDR3 spans 15 amino acids. V was pared by 1 base and J by 4 bases, with 5 bases of the junction left unmatched. The CDR3 bases are TGTGCCACCAGCAGAGGGACAGGGTACATCTATGGCTACACCTTC. Residues: CATSRGTGYIYGYTF. Full variable domain (missing parts from reference TRBV15 and TRBJ1-2): DAMVIQNPRYQVTQFGKPVTLSCSQTLNHNVMYWYQQKSSQAPKLLFHYYDKDFNNEADTPDNFQSRRPNTSFCFLDIRSPGLGDTAMYLCATSRGTGYIYGYTFGSGTRLTVV.

V usage is TRBV27 and J usage is TRBJ1-6; no clear D. CDR1 is MNHEY, CDR2 SMNVEV, per germline (reference sequence). The CDR3 is 21 amino acids. Trimming removed 0 bases from V and 4 bases from J, with 25 bases in between. The CDR3 DNA follows: TGTGCCAGCAGTTTATCAGCGGCCAGTGGCACCACGCGACAATATAATTCACCCCTCCACTTT. It specifies CASSLSAASGTTRQYNSPLHF.

The V gene is TRBV4-2, the J gene TRBJ2-3; 9 nucleotides match TRBD2. The CDR3 loop spans 16 amino acids. Trimming removed 1 base from V and 6 bases from J; junction bases left unmatched: 8. CDR1 and CDR2 from the germline V gene are LGHNA and YNFKEQ. The CDR3 loop is CASSQVRSGGSDTQYF. The DNA for the CDR3 is TGTGCCAGCAGCCAAGTTCGTAGCGGGGGATCTGATACGCAGTATTTT.

This sequence joins TRBV4-1 and TRBJ2-2; D might be TRBD1 (6 bases). The ends were cut back, 4 bases at V and 0 bases at J, with 9 bases in the middle. The CDR3 totals 15 residues. Per the germline V gene, CDR1 is MGHRA and CDR2 is YSYEKL. The DNA for the CDR3 is TGCGCCAGCAGCCCACAGGGAACGAACACCGGGGAGCTGTTTTTT. This gives the protein CASSPQGTNTGELFF.

The rearrangement uses TRBV2 and TRBJ1-4, with a weak D call TRBD1 (6 bases). The V and J ends lost 9 bases and 8 bases respectively, with 16 bases between them. The CDR3 sequence is 13 residues long. The germline gives CDR1 SNHLY, CDR2 FYNNEI. The CDR3 region is CASSRVRGEKLFF. In nucleotides, the CDR3 is TGTGCCAGTTCCAGGGTGAGGGGGGAAAAACTGTTTTTT.

The chain joins TRBV5-5 to TRBJ2-7; D not resolved. Germline V CDR1 and CDR2: SGHKS, YYEKEE (reference sequence). This CDR3 region has 12 residues. The germline V and J ends were trimmed by 4 bases and 0 bases, with 5 bases remaining between them. CDR3 DNA: TGTGCCAGCAGCGCGAGCTCCTACGAGCAGTACTTC. Residues: CASSASSYEQYF.

The chain links TRBV6-1 to TRBJ1-2, with 10 positions matching TRBD1. The J segment lost 3 bases and the V segment lost 4 bases, leaving 2 bases of the junction unmatched. Germline V gene sequence: CDR1 MNHNS, CDR2 SASEGT. The CDR3 consists of 14 residues. CDR3 protein: CASSGTGGHYGYTF. The CDR3 DNA reads TGTGCCAGCAGTGGGACAGGGGGGCACTATGGCTACACCTTC.

The chain employs TRBV14 and TRBJ1-1; unclear D gene. The CDR3 has 16 amino acids. The ends were cut back, 6 bases at V and 2 bases at J, with 19 bases in the middle. Germline-derived CDR1 and CDR2 are SGHDN and FVKESK. Here the CDR3 reads CASRPPPQVTNTEAFF. The CDR3 DNA sequence: TGTGCCAGCAGGCCGCCACCCCAGGTGACAAACACTGAAGCTTTCTTT.